This TCR beta chain was captured in a study of cytomegalovirus exposure and HLA in healthy donors. A remark on this clone: The antigen remains undetermined.

The PCR made use of 60 Vbeta and 13 Jbeta primers. Sequencing was performed with immunoSEQ multiplex PCR; in TCRdb, only in-frame clones are kept and a portion is missing. The sample holds about 150,000 clones. Broader study findings: Some public TCRs appeared in many individuals, while most sequences were rare.

The clonotype was recovered from a woman in her forties or fifties in good health and CMV-seronegative. The sequencing input was PBMCs.

The CDR3 DNA sequence: TGTGCCAGCCGTACGACAGGGCGCTACGAGCAGTACTTC. This gives the protein CASRTTGRYEQYF. The chain carries TRBV6-1 and TRBJ2-7; 7 nucleotides match TRBD1. Trimming removed 8 bases from V and 3 bases from J; junction bases left unmatched: 7. Germline CDR1 MNHNS, CDR2 SASEGT. The CDR3 covers 13 residues.